Given below is one TCR beta chain in context. The sample is drawn from a study of technical replicates of blood from a handful of donors. The trim removed 5 bases at V and 1 base at J, leaving 6 bases unmatched. The CDR3 has 16 amino acids. Germline V gives CDR1 SEHNR, CDR2 FQNEAQ (reference sequence). Profiled with immunoSEQ multiplex PCR; TCRdb holds only in-frame clones, not every one. The sample consists of almost 65,000 clones, approximately 83% of them appearing once. The rearrangement joins TRBV7-9 to TRBJ2-7, with 12 bases that match TRBD2. Specimen: PBMCs. The clonotype was recovered from a human donor in good health. Some clones in this sample may be carry-over from other donors' samples. The CDR3 is CASSDGLAGLSYEQYF. DNA for the CDR3: TGTGCCAGCAGCGACGGACTAGCGGGATTATCCTACGAGCAGTACTTC.